The source of this T cell receptor beta chain is a study of T-cell memory formation after mild COVID-19. One entry per CDR3 protein, called by TCRdb with MiXCR from the 5' RACE reads. This sample yields about 300,000 distinct CDR3 sequences, of which less than 20% are seen a single time; roughly 20% belongs to the top ten. This clonotype was counted between two and nine times. V lost 4 bases and J lost 5; bases outside the gene matches: 9. The germline CDR1 and CDR2 sequences are SGDLS and YYNGEE. The CDR3 runs to 16 residues. Sample: PBMCs or a T cell subset sorted from them (not recorded which). This chain links TRBV9 with TRBJ2-1; 10 nucleotides agree with TRBD1. The sequence came from a man between 18 and 29 years old who had mild COVID-19 (a few samples of this study predate the infection). Cell type and time point are not known. CDR3 nucleotide sequence: TGTGCCAGCAGCCCGCAGACAGGGGGCCCAAACAATGAGCAGTTCTTC. Translation: CASSPQTGGPNNEQFF.